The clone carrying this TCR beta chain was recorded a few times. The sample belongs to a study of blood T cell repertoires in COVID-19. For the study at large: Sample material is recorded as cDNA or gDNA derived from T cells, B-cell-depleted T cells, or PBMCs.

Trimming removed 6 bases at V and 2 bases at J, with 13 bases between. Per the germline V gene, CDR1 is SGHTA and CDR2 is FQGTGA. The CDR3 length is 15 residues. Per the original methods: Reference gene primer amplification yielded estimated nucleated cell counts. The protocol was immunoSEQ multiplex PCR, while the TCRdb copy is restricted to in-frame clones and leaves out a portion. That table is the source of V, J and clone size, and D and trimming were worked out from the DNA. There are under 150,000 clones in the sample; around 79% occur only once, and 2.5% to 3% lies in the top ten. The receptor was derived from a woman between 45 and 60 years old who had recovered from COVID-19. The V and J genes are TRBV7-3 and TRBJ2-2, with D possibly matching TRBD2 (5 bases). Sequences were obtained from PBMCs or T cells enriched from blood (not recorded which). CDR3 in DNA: TGTGCCAGCAGTTCAAGGACGGGAAACACCGGGGAGCTGTTTTTT. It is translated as CASSSRTGNTGELFF.